This entry concerns a single T cell receptor beta chain. Its antigen is unknown. The sample belongs to a study of cytomegalovirus exposure and HLA in healthy donors. PCR used 60 Vbeta primers and 13 Jbeta primers. Clones were sequenced by immunoSEQ multiplex PCR, and TCRdb holds only the in-frame ones, with some missing. The top ten hold 0.7% of the sample, which has about 130,000 clones, 81% seen once. Trimming stripped 5 bases from V and 0 bases from J, with 10 bases between. This CDR3 is 14 amino acids long. Germline loops: CDR1 LGHNA, CDR2 YSLEER. The study, taken as a whole, reports: The study put roughly 160 TCR beta chains on its list as cytomegalovirus-associated. The authors later found HLA-associated TCR beta chains more clonally expanded than equally common others. In a later analysis, TCR beta V- and J-gene trimming was associated with a missense DCLRE1C variant.

This sequence was found in a man aged 18 to 30 in good health and CMV-seronegative. The rearrangement links TRBV4-3 to TRBJ1-1; no clear D gene. Sequencing used PBMCs. In nucleotides, the CDR3 is TGCGCCAGCAGCGAACTAGGGATGAACACTGAAGCTTTCTTT. Its protein is CASSELGMNTEAFF.